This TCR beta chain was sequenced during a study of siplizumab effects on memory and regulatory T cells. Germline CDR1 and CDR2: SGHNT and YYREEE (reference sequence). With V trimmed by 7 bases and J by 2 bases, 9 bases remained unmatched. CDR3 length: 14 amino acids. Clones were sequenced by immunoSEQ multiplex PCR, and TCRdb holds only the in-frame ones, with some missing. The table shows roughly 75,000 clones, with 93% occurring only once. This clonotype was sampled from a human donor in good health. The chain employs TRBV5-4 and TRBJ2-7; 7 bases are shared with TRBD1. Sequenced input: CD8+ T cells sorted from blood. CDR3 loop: CASSQGVKTYEQYF. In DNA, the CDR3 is TGTGCCAGCTCCCAGGGGGTAAAGACCTACGAGCAGTACTTC.